One sample yielded the 23 T cell receptor beta chains listed below, sequenced in a study of response to subunit inactivated influenza vaccine. TCRdb itself ran the RT-PCR reads through MiXCR, one entry per CDR3 protein. The sample has about 610,000 distinct CDR3 sequences, less than 15% seen once. The input for sequencing was PBMCs from blood, taken about 13 days after vaccination. The receptors here all came from a man aged 45-60 years who received an inactivated influenza vaccine.

To note about this clonotype: One end of the junction is discordant with germline, which a read error may explain. This sequence joins TRBV10-3 and TRBJ1-1, with a weak D call TRBD1 (6 bases). The CDR3 spans 15 residues. CDR1 and CDR2 from the germline V gene are ENHRY and SYGVKD. The CDR3 sequence is CASIRDTNLNTEAFF. The CDR3 bases are TGTGCCAGCATCCGGGACACCAACCTGAATACTGAAGCTTTCTTT.

This chain connects TRBV28 to TRBJ2-7, with 8 bases identical to TRBD2. Germline assignment: CDR1 MDHEN and CDR2 SYDVKM. J gave up 5 bases and V 9 bases, and 15 bases lay outside the gene matches. This CDR3 region has 15 residues. The CDR3 protein is CASTSYGRAVNEQYF. CDR3 DNA: TGTGCCAGTACCTCTTACGGGAGGGCCGTAAACGAGCAGTACTTC.

The V call is TRBV20-1, the J call TRBJ2-5, with D possibly TRBD1 on 5 matching bases. There are 15 residues in the CDR3. V was clipped by 3 bases and J by 0 bases, with 14 bases between them. CDR1 and CDR2 (germline): DFQATT, SNEGSKA (reference sequence). Written as DNA, the CDR3 is TGCAGTGCTAGCCCCCCAGGACAAAACCAAGAGACCCAGTACTTC. This gives the protein CSASPPGQNQETQYF.

This clonotype was observed a handful of times. The J gene is TRBJ2-3, the V gene TRBV28; 8 nucleotides align to TRBD1. The CDR3 spans 17 residues. The V segment lost 11 bases and the J segment 2 bases; nucleotides outside the gene matches: 18. The germline V gene has CDR1 MDHEN and CDR2 SYDVKM. The DNA for the CDR3 is TGTGCCGCAGGGGGCTTGACAGTTCCAAGCTACACAGATACGCAGTATTTT. This encodes CAAGGLTVPSYTDTQYF.

This clonotype came up many times. This chain uses TRBV2 with TRBJ2-5, with D unclear. The CDR3 loop spans 12 amino acids. Trimming removed 6 bases from V and 2 bases from J, with 7 bases in between. Germline assignment: CDR1 SNHLY and CDR2 FYNNEI. The CDR3, as DNA: TGTGCCAGCAGGGGTCAACAAGAGACCCAGTACTTC. Translated: CASRGQQETQYF. The complete variable domain, with remaining parts taken from reference TRBV2 and TRBJ2-5, reads EPEVTQTPSHQVTQMGQEVILRCVPISNHLYFYWYRQILGQKVEFLVSFYNNEISEKSEIFDDQFSVERPDGSNFTLKIRSTKLEDSAMYFCASRGQQETQYFGPGTRLLVL.

This clonotype was counted only a few times. V usage is TRBV18 and J usage is TRBJ2-5; 10 bases are a match to TRBD1. This CDR3 is 15 amino acids long. The germline V gene encodes CDR1 KGHSH and CDR2 LQKENI. J lost 3 bases, V lost 3 bases, and 4 bases had no gene match. The CDR3 loop is CASSPLDRGKETQYF. The CDR3 bases are TGTGCCAGCTCACCGCTGGACAGGGGGAAAGAGACCCAGTACTTC.

This clonotype has only a few counts. For the CDR3, the DNA is TGTGCCAGCAGTTACGGCGGGGAACGATATCAGCCCCAGCATTTT. Encoded protein: CASSYGGERYQPQHF. The V call is TRBV6-5, the J call TRBJ1-5; D is unresolved. Germline values: CDR1 MNHEY, CDR2 SVGAGI. The CDR3 spans 15 residues. Trimming left V 2 bases short and J 5 bases short, with 13 bases between.

The J gene is TRBJ1-4, the V gene TRBV10-3; a possible D gene is TRBD1 (6 bases). From germline, CDR1 is ENHRY and CDR2 SYGVKD. V lost 5 bases and J 8 bases, leaving 15 bases between the germline ends. This CDR3 region has 14 residues. DNA of the CDR3: TGTGCCATCAGTTTACAGGGTAACAAGGAAAAACTGTTTTTT. Protein product: CAISLQGNKEKLFF.

J is TRBJ1-2 and V is TRBV27, with D perhaps TRBD1 (5 bases). Germline CDR1 is MNHEY and CDR2 is SMNVEV (reference sequence). The CDR3 is 12 amino acids. Between the trimmed V and J ends, which lost 6 bases and 8 bases, there was a span of 13 bases. The CDR3 sequence is CASRTIAGGYTF. The CDR3 nucleotides read TGTGCCAGCAGAACTATAGCAGGGGGCTACACCTTC.

This clonotype has ten or more counts. J is TRBJ1-6 and V is TRBV10-3; 8 bases are a match to TRBD1. The CDR3 consists of 13 residues. The germline gives CDR1 ENHRY, CDR2 SYGVKD. V trimming: 8 bases; J trimming: 9 bases; junction bases outside the gene matches: 6. CDR3 sequence reads: CAIGQGRGSPLHF. The CDR3 DNA follows: TGTGCCATCGGACAGGGCAGGGGTTCACCCCTCCACTTT.

The gene calls are TRBV7-2 and TRBJ1-2; no reliable D call. Trimming took off 3 bases at V and 3 bases at J, with 8 bases between the two ends. Per germline, CDR1 SGHTA and CDR2 FQGNSA. The CDR3 is 13 residues long. CDR3: CASSLYSHYGYTF. Written as DNA, the CDR3 is TGTGCCAGCAGCTTGTATAGCCACTATGGCTACACCTTC.

This clonotype was detected ten times or more. The chain has TRBV4-3 and TRBJ2-7; perhaps D is TRBD1 or TRBD2 (6 bases each). Germline V gene sequence: CDR1 LGHNA, CDR2 YSLEER. Between the trimmed V and J ends, which lost 0 bases and 0 bases, there was a span of 12 bases. CDR3 length: 16 amino acids. The CDR3: CASSQDYGGLSYEQYF. The DNA of the CDR3 is TGCGCCAGCAGCCAAGATTATGGGGGGCTCTCCTACGAGCAGTACTTC.

The V and J genes are TRBV5-1 and TRBJ2-7; 8 nucleotides match TRBD2. The CDR3 is 16 amino acids. Trimming at V came to 0 bases and at J to 0 bases, leaving 5 bases not matched to a gene. Looked up from germline, CDR1 is SGHRS and CDR2 is YFSETQ. The CDR3 region is CASSLGLAGFSYEQYF. The CDR3 DNA sequence: TGCGCCAGCAGCTTGGGTCTAGCGGGCTTCTCCTACGAGCAGTACTTC.

The chain employs TRBV6-2 or TRBV6-3 and TRBJ2-1, with 10 bases that match TRBD1. CDR3 length equals 13 residues. Germline V gene data show CDR1 as MNHEY and CDR2 as SVGEGT. Trimming cost V 6 bases and J 7 bases; bases outside gene matches: 3. DNA for the CDR3: TGTGCCAGCAGCGACAGGGGGCGGAATGAGCAGTTCTTC. This encodes CASSDRGRNEQFF.

In this sample, this clonotype turned up a few times. The V gene is TRBV5-6, the J gene TRBJ2-1; possibly TRBD2 for D (7 bases). This CDR3 is 17 amino acids long. Trimming took off 0 bases at V and 1 base at J, with 14 bases between the two ends. The V gene's germline CDR1 is SGHDT and CDR2 YYEEEE. CDR3 in DNA: TGTGCCAGCAGCTTGGCACCCGCGGGGGCTTCCTACAATGAGCAGTTCTTC. Protein: CASSLAPAGASYNEQFF.

The table lists this clonotype with many counts. The chain combines TRBV20-1 with TRBJ1-1, with no clear D. The CDR3 sequence is 13 residues long. Trimming cost V 3 bases and J 0 bases, with 8 bases left between them. Germline loops: CDR1 DFQATT, CDR2 SNEGSKA (reference sequence). The CDR3 DNA sequence: TGCAGTGCTAGGCGGAACATGAACACTGAAGCTTTCTTT. Protein: CSARRNMNTEAFF.

This clonotype turned up a few times. V and J are TRBV5-1 and TRBJ1-1; 8 positions agree with TRBD1. V dropped 7 bases and J dropped 1; count of bases not matched to a gene: 3. Per germline, CDR1 SGHRS and CDR2 YFSETQ. The CDR3 spans 13 residues. This CDR3 is CASGQGQNTEAFF. The CDR3 DNA follows: TGCGCCAGCGGACAGGGACAGAACACTGAAGCTTTCTTT. Supplemented by reference TRBV5-1 and TRBJ1-1, the full variable domain reads KAGVTQTPRYLIKTRGQQVTLSCSPISGHRSVSWYQQTPGQGLQFLFEYFSETQRNKGNFPGRFSGRQFSNSRSEMNVSTLELGDSALYLCASGQGQNTEAFFGQGTRLTVV.

The chain links TRBV2 to TRBJ1-2; TRBD1 matches 7 bases. The CDR3 covers 16 residues. From germline, CDR1 is SNHLY and CDR2 FYNNEI. V lost 3 bases and J lost 7; bases outside the gene matches: 14. The CDR3 spells CASSEGYWTGDGGYTF. In DNA, the CDR3 is TGTGCCAGCAGTGAGGGCTATTGGACAGGCGACGGTGGCTACACCTTC.

This clonotype was detected only a few times. V usage is TRBV28 and J usage is TRBJ2-3; D possibly corresponds to TRBD1 (6 bases). This CDR3 is built from 14 residues. The V end was cut by 3 bases, the J end by 4 bases, with 11 bases between. Germline CDR1 MDHEN, CDR2 SYDVKM. The CDR3, as DNA: TGTGCCAGCAGTTTCACAGGGAGAGCAGATACGCAGTATTTT. Amino acid sequence: CASSFTGRADTQYF. Full variable domain (missing parts from reference TRBV28 and TRBJ2-3): DVKVTQSSRYLVKRTGEKVFLECVQDMDHENMFWYRQDPGLGLRLIYFSYDVKMKEKGDIPEGYSVSREKKERFSLILESASTNQTSMYLCASSFTGRADTQYFGPGTRLTVL.

This chain joins TRBV27 and TRBJ2-2, with a weak D call TRBD1 (6 bases). Germline CDR1 reads MNHEY; CDR2 reads SMNVEV (reference sequence). CDR3 length: 14 residues. Trimming cost V 5 bases and J 8 bases, with 15 bases left between them. The CDR3, as DNA: TGTGCCAGCAGTCCAACAGGGCTCCCAGGGGAGCTGTTTTTT. Translation: CASSPTGLPGELFF.

This clonotype came up a few times. The gene calls are TRBV6-1 and TRBJ1-2, with 7 bases aligning to TRBD1. The V and J ends lost 7 bases and 8 bases, in that order; junction bases with no gene match: 4. The CDR3 extends over 11 amino acids. Germline loops: CDR1 MNHNS, CDR2 SASEGT. In DNA form, the CDR3 reads TGTGCCAGCACCAACAGGGGCGGCTACACCTTC. Its protein product is CASTNRGGYTF.

The chain uses TRBV10-3 and TRBJ2-7, with D possibly being TRBD1 (5 bases). The CDR3 loop spans 14 amino acids. The germline CDR1 and CDR2 sequences are ENHRY and SYGVKD. With 3 bases removed from V and 2 bases from J, the gap between germline ends came to 11 bases. The DNA for the CDR3 is TGTGCCATCAGTGACGACAGTGGGACCTACGAGCAGTACTTC. This sequence encodes CAISDDSGTYEQYF.

This chain joins TRBV12-3 or TRBV12-4 and TRBJ2-1; TRBD2 matches 11 bases. The CDR3 contains 15 residues. Trimming at V came to 7 bases and at J to 2 bases, leaving 4 bases not matched to a gene. The CDR3 sequence: CASNLGLAAYNEQFF. The CDR3 DNA reads TGTGCCAGCAACCTGGGACTAGCGGCCTACAATGAGCAGTTCTTC.